Sequencing of this T cell receptor (beta chain) was carried out in a study of response to subunit inactivated influenza vaccine. Notes on the study in general: Each seasonal flu vaccination may recruit only limited new T cells, authors suggested.

V was shortened by 1 base and J by 0 bases, with 9 bases between the two germline ends. CDR3 size: 15 residues. Germline lookup yields CDR1 SGHTA and CDR2 FQGNSA. A word on this clonotype: The antigen remains unidentified.

TCRdb passed the RT-PCR reads through MiXCR, listing each CDR3 protein once. The table includes roughly 700,000 distinct CDR3 sequences, approximately 15% detected once. The rearrangement uses TRBV7-2 and TRBJ1-2, with D hard to call. The sample here was PBMCs from blood, taken less than 15 days before vaccination. This clonotype was obtained from a man between 50 and 59 years old who received an inactivated influenza vaccine. The CDR3 region is CASSLEGMANYGYTF. The CDR3 coding sequence is TGTGCCAGCAGCTTAGAAGGGATGGCTAACTATGGCTACACCTTC.